This T cell receptor (beta chain) came from a study of identical twins. The CDR3 consists of 15 residues. Germline V gene sequence: CDR1 DFQATT, CDR2 SNEGSKA (reference sequence). Trimming removed 6 bases at V and 4 bases at J, with 21 bases between. A universal primer site was added by template switching, and unique molecular identifiers were carried by the cDNA. Each CDR3 protein is one row after TCRdb ran MiXCR on the 5' RACE reads. The data hold fewer than 450,000 distinct CDR3 sequences, with approximately 8.7% observed a single time. Remarks on this clonotype: The antigen is not known.

Study-wide points: With abundant cord blood beta clonotypes, insertions were fewer; memory repertoires showed no such pattern.

The sequence was obtained from a woman between 50 and 59 years old in good health. Source material: naive T cells sorted from blood. The rearrangement links TRBV20-1 to TRBJ2-5, with a possible D match to TRBD1 (5 bases). The CDR3 protein is CSAVPDSGRLETQYF. In nucleotides, the CDR3 is TGCAGTGCGGTCCCTGACAGTGGGCGGTTAGAGACCCAGTACTTC.